This T cell receptor (beta chain) was sequenced during a study of blood T cells in healthy people across ages. About the study: About one barcoded beta molecule per two T cells came from capture by template switching.

The authors ran a second PCR of 7 to 11 cycles using a sample-barcoded 5' primer and a J-beta primer mix. Every single cDNA molecule received a tag from a template-switch adaptor with 12 random nucleotides. TCRdb reanalysed the 5' RACE reads using MiXCR and keeps one entry per CDR3 protein. Counted here are 850,000 to 950,000 distinct CDR3 sequences, roughly 26% occurring once; the ten biggest clones make up 15% to 20%. CDR1 SGHAT and CDR2 FQNNGV come from the germline V gene. Germline trimming cut 2 bases from V and 4 bases from J; bases unmatched to any gene: 5. There are 15 residues in the CDR3. Sequenced sample: blood. The chain couples TRBV11-2 to TRBJ2-5; 9 bases match TRBD2. This sequence originates from an elderly woman in good health. CDR3 protein: CASSLLRGGTETQYF. In nucleotides, the CDR3 is TGTGCCAGCAGCTTATTGCGGGGGGGTACAGAGACCCAGTACTTC.